This record covers a single T cell receptor (beta chain). Cohort placement rested on clinical history that participants reported themselves. This entry comes from a study of blood T cell repertoires in COVID-19. Study context: The analysed material was cDNA or gDNA that came from T cells, B-cell-depleted T cells, or PBMCs.

Libraries were prepared by immunoSEQ multiplex PCR; TCRdb keeps only in-frame clonotypes and omits some of them. This repertoire shows approximately 260,000 clones, 70% to 90% found once; its top ten account for less than 8.5%. Germline V gives CDR1 MGHRA, CDR2 YSYEKL. V lost 3 bases to trimming and J lost 6 bases, with 14 bases between them. The CDR3 totals 15 residues. The TCR was taken from a woman between 50 and 59 years old who had been exposed to COVID-19. Sequencing input: PBMCs or T cells enriched from blood (not recorded which). The chain joins TRBV4-1 to TRBJ2-2, with D possibly being TRBD2 (5 bases). The CDR3 nucleotides are TGCGCCAGCAGCCATCCTACTAGTAACGCCGGGGAGCTGTTTTTT. Its translation is CASSHPTSNAGELFF.